What follows are 20 T cell receptor beta chains derived from one specimen sequenced in a study of PD-1 blockade in classical Hodgkin lymphoma. No patient escaped relapse after autologous stem cell transplantation, and brentuximab vedotin exposure varied. Assay: immunoSEQ multiplex PCR; the TCRdb copy retains only in-frame clones and omits some. This table has 43,000 or so clones, 88% appearing once. The specimen comprised peripheral blood mononuclear cells (PBMCs), sampled at baseline. The receptors come from a human donor with classical Hodgkin lymphoma.

The chain is built from TRBV19 and TRBJ1-5, with D unresolved. The CDR3 covers 13 residues. From germline, CDR1 is LNHDA and CDR2 SQIVND (reference sequence). V lost 3 bases, J lost 3 bases, and 6 bases lay in between. The CDR3 reads CASSISPNQPQHF. The CDR3 nucleotides read TGTGCCAGTAGTATCTCTCCCAATCAGCCCCAGCATTTT.

This rearrangement joins TRBV4-1 to TRBJ1-1; D ambiguous. V dropped 0 bases and J dropped 3 bases, with 11 bases sitting between them. CDR3 length: 15 amino acids. CDR1 MGHRA and CDR2 YSYEKL come from the germline V gene. The DNA for the CDR3 is TGCGCCAGCAGCCAAGATGCGAGTCTGGACACTGAAGCTTTCTTT. This codes for CASSQDASLDTEAFF.

The genes are TRBV5-1 and TRBJ2-5, with D perhaps TRBD1 (7 bases). CDR1 and CDR2 (germline): SGHRS, YFSETQ. The CDR3 consists of 18 residues. Trimming pared 4 bases from V and 5 bases from J, leaving 27 bases between. Here the CDR3 DNA reads TGCGCCAGCAGCCTATTGTTCCCCCGACAGGGAGGATGGGAGACCCAGTACTTC. The encoded protein is CASSLLFPRQGGWETQYF.

The chain has TRBV19 and TRBJ2-7; TRBD1 might be the D (6 bases). Germline CDR1 reads LNHDA; CDR2 reads SQIVND (reference sequence). Trimming shortened V by 5 bases and J by 3 bases, and 17 bases separated the two germline ends. CDR3 length equals 15 residues. As DNA, the CDR3 is TGTGCCAGTAGTCGTGGGGGCCAGGGAATCTACGAGCAGTACTTC. Protein sequence: CASSRGGQGIYEQYF.

The chain employs TRBV13 and TRBJ2-5, with 8 bases lining up with TRBD2. Germline V CDR1 and CDR2: PRHDT, FYEKMQ (reference sequence). Trimming at V came to 1 base and at J to 4 bases, leaving 5 bases not matched to a gene. CDR3 length: 15 amino acids. Here the CDR3 reads CASSLVAGGGETQYF. CDR3 nucleotides: TGTGCCAGCAGCTTAGTCGCGGGAGGTGGAGAGACCCAGTACTTC.

This chain joins TRBV6-5 and TRBJ2-3; D not certain. V lost 5 bases to trimming and J lost 2 bases, with 11 bases between them. The germline V gene encodes CDR1 MNHEY and CDR2 SVGAGI. There are 14 residues in the CDR3. CDR3 nucleotide sequence: TGTGCCAGCAGTCAAGGCCTTCACACAGATACGCAGTATTTT. Residues: CASSQGLHTDTQYF.

This rearrangement joins TRBV4-2 to TRBJ1-1; possible D gene TRBD1, 5 bases. Looked up from germline, CDR1 is LGHNA and CDR2 is YNFKEQ. This CDR3 has 16 amino acids. V was clipped by 1 base and J by 2 bases, with 14 bases between them. The DNA for the CDR3 is TGTGCCAGCAGCCAAGTGCAGCAGGGTCGAAACACTGAAGCTTTCTTT. Amino acid sequence: CASSQVQQGRNTEAFF.

The chain is built from TRBV6-5 and TRBJ1-2; weak D call: TRBD1 (5 bases). This CDR3 contains 15 residues. V lost 5 bases and J lost 1, with 14 bases in between. Germline loops: CDR1 MNHEY, CDR2 SVGAGI. Here the CDR3 DNA reads TGTGCCAGCAGTCCTAACCGGGGGTTTAACTATGGCTACACCTTC. Translating gives CASSPNRGFNYGYTF.

V gene TRBV2 combines with J gene TRBJ1-5; weak D call: TRBD1 (6 bases). With 7 bases removed from V and 4 bases from J, the gap between germline ends came to 11 bases. The CDR3 totals 13 residues. The germline V gene encodes CDR1 SNHLY and CDR2 FYNNEI. CDR3 DNA sequence: TGTGCCAGCAACAGGGTGGTGAATCAGCCCCAGCATTTT. It encodes CASNRVVNQPQHF. The whole variable domain, filled in from reference TRBV2 and TRBJ1-5, reads EPEVTQTPSHQVTQMGQEVILRCVPISNHLYFYWYRQILGQKVEFLVSFYNNEISEKSEIFDDQFSVERPDGSNFTLKIRSTKLEDSAMYFCASNRVVNQPQHFGDGTRLSIL.

This chain uses TRBV9 with TRBJ2-1, with 8 positions matching TRBD2. The CDR3 is made up of 15 amino acids. Losses at the gene ends were 6 bases for V and 4 bases for J; bases not matched to a gene: 9. Germline lookup yields CDR1 SGDLS and CDR2 YYNGEE. CDR3 bases: TGTGCCAGCACCCAAAGCGGGAGCCCGTACAATGAGCAGTTCTTC. As protein: CASTQSGSPYNEQFF.

The rearrangement joins TRBV9 to TRBJ2-1; D uncertain. CDR3 length equals 16 residues. CDR1 and CDR2 from the germline V gene are SGDLS and YYNGEE. Trimming removed 0 bases from V and 4 bases from J, with 14 bases in between. DNA of the CDR3: TGTGCCAGCAGCGTAGCCGCCGAACACCCTTACAATGAGCAGTTCTTC. Translated: CASSVAAEHPYNEQFF.

The chain joins TRBV25-1 to TRBJ1-5; the match to TRBD1 covers 10 bases. This CDR3 comprises 14 residues. From germline, CDR1 is MGHDK and CDR2 SYGVNS. V shed 4 bases, J shed 5 bases, and the junction held 2 bases outside the gene matches. The CDR3 coding sequence is TGTGCCAGCAGTGGAGGGACAGGGGATCAGCCCCAGCATTTT. Amino acids: CASSGGTGDQPQHF.

V and J are TRBV5-4 and TRBJ2-7; unclear D gene. Germline CDR1 reads SGHNT; CDR2 reads YYREEE (reference sequence). Trimming took 1 base from V and 6 from J, leaving 14 bases between them. The CDR3 consists of 14 residues. The CDR3 DNA sequence: TGTGCCAGCAGCTTGTTGCCCAGCAGGAGCGAGCAGTACTTC. It encodes CASSLLPSRSEQYF. Full variable domain (rest looked up from reference TRBV5-4 and TRBJ2-7): ETGVTQSPTHLIKTRGQQVTLRCSSQSGHNTVSWYQQALGQGPQFIFQYYREEENGRGNFPPRFSGLQFPNYSSELNVNALELDDSALYLCASSLLPSRSEQYFGPGTRLTVT.

V gene TRBV6-6 combines with J gene TRBJ2-3; D is possibly TRBD2 (5 bases). The CDR3 totals 13 residues. Trimming pared 2 bases from V and 3 bases from J, leaving 6 bases between. From germline, CDR1 is MNHNY and CDR2 SVGAGI (reference sequence). CDR3 DNA sequence: TGTGCCAGCAGTTACCGGGAAACAGATACGCAGTATTTT. Its protein is CASSYRETDTQYF.

The chain couples TRBV9 to TRBJ1-3; D is undetermined. Germline V gene data show CDR1 as SGDLS and CDR2 as YYNGEE. V dropped 4 bases and J dropped 5 bases, with 13 bases sitting between them. The CDR3 has 14 residues. The CDR3 nucleotides read TGTGCCAGCAGCCCTATAGGGATACGAAACACCATATATTTT. As protein: CASSPIGIRNTIYF.

CDR3 residues: CASSLVNTEAFF. Written as DNA, the CDR3 is TGTGCCAGCAGCCTGGTGAACACTGAAGCTTTCTTT. V is TRBV5-6 and J is TRBJ1-1; D is uncertain. CDR1 SGHDT and CDR2 YYEEEE come from the germline V gene. The CDR3 runs 12 residues. V gave up 4 bases and J gave up 0 bases, with 4 bases separating them.

V gene TRBV10-3 combines with J gene TRBJ2-2; 10 positions agree with TRBD2. The V gene's germline CDR1 is ENHRY and CDR2 SYGVKD. The CDR3 has 16 amino acids. Trimming cost V 4 bases and J 4 bases; bases outside gene matches: 6. The CDR3 region is CAISGLAGSITGELFF. DNA for the CDR3: TGTGCCATCAGTGGACTAGCGGGCTCGATCACCGGGGAGCTGTTTTTT.

This chain joins TRBV6-5 and TRBJ1-1; D not resolved. Trimming took 4 bases from V and 0 from J, leaving 6 bases between them. The CDR3 spans 13 residues. Germline V gives CDR1 MNHEY, CDR2 SVGAGI. The CDR3 is CASSSVLNTEAFF. In DNA, the CDR3 is TGTGCCAGCAGTTCCGTATTGAACACTGAAGCTTTCTTT.

The chain couples TRBV2 to TRBJ1-2; D is possibly TRBD1 (5 bases). The CDR3 extends over 13 amino acids. The V end lost 10 bases, the J end lost 3 bases, and 15 bases lay between the germline ends. Germline values: CDR1 SNHLY, CDR2 FYNNEI. The CDR3 reads CANPTEIDYGYTF. The CDR3 region has the DNA TGTGCCAACCCGACAGAAATCGACTATGGCTACACCTTC.

This clone was observed a handful of times. The chain recombines TRBV5-6 with TRBJ1-6; D is possibly TRBD1 (5 bases). The CDR3 contains 14 residues. CDR1 SGHDT and CDR2 YYEEEE come from the germline V gene. Between the trimmed V and J ends, which lost 6 bases and 1 base, there was a span of 8 bases. In DNA form, the CDR3 reads TGTGCCAGCACCAGGGCGTCCTATAATTCACCCCTCCACTTT. It codes for CASTRASYNSPLHF.